The rows below give T cell receptor beta chains drawn from one sample of a study of T cells in Graves' hyperthyroidism and ophthalmopathy. MiXCR was run by TCRdb on the multiplex PCR reads, yielding one entry per CDR3 protein. The sample consists of over 350,000 distinct CDR3 sequences, around 18% of them appearing once. The specimen was blood. The receptors were sampled from a man between 18 and 29 years old with Graves' ophthalmopathy. Both conserved end residues are part of each CDR3. A D gene is named only where the DNA matches it firmly.

d_gene: TRBD2; j_gene: TRBJ2-5; v_gene: TRBV3-1; CDR3aa: CASSQEASGGKTQYF
d_gene: TRBD1; j_gene: TRBJ1-1; v_gene: TRBV7-9; CDR3aa: CASSRDTGGLTEAFF
d_gene: TRBD2; j_gene: TRBJ2-1; v_gene: TRBV2; CDR3aa: CASSGAGGPVEQFF
d_gene: TRBD1; j_gene: TRBJ2-7; v_gene: TRBV29-1; CDR3aa: CSVEVQGAGKQYF
d_gene: TRBD2; j_gene: TRBJ2-1; v_gene: TRBV12-3/TRBV12-4; CDR3aa: CASSPMTSAYNEQFF
d_gene: TRBD1; j_gene: TRBJ1-2; v_gene: TRBV3-1; CDR3aa: CASSPHHRGGEYGYTF
d_gene: TRBD1; j_gene: TRBJ2-7; v_gene: TRBV6-1; CDR3aa: CASSVSGGLTSYEQYF
d_gene: NA; j_gene: TRBJ1-4; v_gene: TRBV5-1; CDR3aa: CASRPTGQSNEKLFF
d_gene: NA; j_gene: TRBJ2-2; v_gene: TRBV7-7; CDR3aa: CASSLDTTGELFF
d_gene: TRBD2; j_gene: TRBJ2-1; v_gene: TRBV3-1; CDR3aa: CASSRLAGGPEQFF
d_gene: TRBD1; j_gene: TRBJ2-5; v_gene: TRBV14; CDR3aa: CASSGQEAGTQYF
d_gene: NA; j_gene: TRBJ1-2; v_gene: TRBV12-3/TRBV12-4; CDR3aa: CASSLGSQTYGYTF
d_gene: TRBD1; j_gene: TRBJ1-1; v_gene: TRBV18; CDR3aa: CASSPPGGDEAFF
d_gene: NA; j_gene: TRBJ2-1; v_gene: TRBV7-9; CDR3aa: CASSTVGGEQFF
d_gene: NA; j_gene: TRBJ1-2; v_gene: TRBV27; CDR3aa: CASSPSDSSRAGYTF
d_gene: NA; j_gene: TRBJ1-5; v_gene: TRBV6-1; CDR3aa: CASSPRGGEAPQHF
d_gene: TRBD1; j_gene: TRBJ1-1; v_gene: TRBV6-1; CDR3aa: CASSHRGNTEAFF
d_gene: NA; j_gene: TRBJ1-2; v_gene: TRBV19; CDR3aa: CASSLIWEGNYGYTF
d_gene: NA; j_gene: TRBJ2-7; v_gene: TRBV6-1; CDR3aa: CASSPTPSQGYEQYF
d_gene: TRBD1; j_gene: TRBJ1-1; v_gene: TRBV5-1; CDR3aa: CASSLGTGNTEAFF
d_gene: NA; j_gene: TRBJ1-1; v_gene: TRBV24-1; CDR3aa: CATSDFPKNTEAFF
d_gene: TRBD1; j_gene: TRBJ1-2; v_gene: TRBV29-1; CDR3aa: CSVQTGRANYGYTF
d_gene: TRBD1; j_gene: TRBJ2-7; v_gene: TRBV3-1; CDR3aa: CASSRDRGDEQYF
d_gene: TRBD1; j_gene: TRBJ1-2; v_gene: TRBV5-1; CDR3aa: CASRKEGAVIRGYTF
d_gene: NA; j_gene: TRBJ2-2; v_gene: TRBV12-3/TRBV12-4; CDR3aa: CASSLSRGELFF
d_gene: NA; j_gene: TRBJ2-5; v_gene: TRBV7-2; CDR3aa: CASSSRPRGETQYF
d_gene: TRBD1; j_gene: TRBJ2-1; v_gene: TRBV7-6; CDR3aa: CASSYRVMTGGGTFLEQFF
d_gene: NA; j_gene: TRBJ1-5; v_gene: TRBV20-1; CDR3aa: CSARDQRTAYSNQPQHF
d_gene: NA; j_gene: TRBJ2-3; v_gene: TRBV20-1; CDR3aa: CSESGGGTDTQYF
d_gene: NA; j_gene: TRBJ2-5; v_gene: TRBV24-1; CDR3aa: CATSDLLQETQYF
d_gene: NA; j_gene: TRBJ1-6; v_gene: TRBV12-3/TRBV12-4; CDR3aa: CASSLGETPLHF
d_gene: NA; j_gene: TRBJ1-2; v_gene: TRBV25-1; CDR3aa: CASRDGGSGYTF